A selection of T cell receptor beta chains follows, all from one sample in a study of blood T cell repertoires in COVID-19. The method was immunoSEQ multiplex PCR; TCRdb's version includes in-frame clones alone and lacks a portion of them. This sample has tens of thousands of clones, with over 60% found just once. Sequences were obtained from peripheral blood. Receptors were obtained from a woman aged 45-65 years with active or convalescent COVID-19. The CDR3 runs from the conserved cysteine through the conserved F or W. D genes are given only for firm matches. The size entry is marked missing in some rows and otherwise reads once, few, many or a size class.

v_gene: TRBV7-2; abundance: NA; j_gene: TRBJ1-3; len: 15; d_gene: NA; CDR3aa: CASSLRGFSGNTIYF; CDR3nt: TGTGCCAGCAGCCTTCGGGGGTTCTCTGGAAACACCATATATTTT
v_gene: TRBV4-1; abundance: NA; j_gene: TRBJ1-4; len: 15; d_gene: TRBD1; CDR3aa: CASRSPGTGDGKLFF; CDR3nt: TGCGCCAGCAGATCCCCCGGGACAGGGGACGGAAAACTGTTTTTT
v_gene: TRBV7-9; abundance: NA; j_gene: TRBJ2-1; len: 16; d_gene: TRBD2; CDR3aa: CASSPFRSGGIDEQFF; CDR3nt: TGTGCCAGCAGCCCCTTTAGGTCGGGAGGGATCGATGAGCAGTTCTTC
v_gene: TRBV19; abundance: NA; j_gene: TRBJ1-2; len: 13; d_gene: NA; CDR3aa: CASSMGRNYGYTF; CDR3nt: TGTGCCAGTAGTATGGGCCGAAACTATGGCTACACCTTC
v_gene: TRBV18; abundance: NA; j_gene: TRBJ1-4; len: 14; d_gene: NA; CDR3aa: CATGLDGGNEKLFF; CDR3nt: TGTGCCACCGGCCTAGACGGAGGAAATGAAAAACTGTTTTTT
v_gene: TRBV3-1/TRBV3-2; abundance: NA; j_gene: TRBJ2-7; len: 14; d_gene: NA; CDR3aa: CASSQVQGLGEQYF; CDR3nt: TGTGCCAGCAGCCAAGTTCAGGGGTTGGGCGAGCAGTACTTC
v_gene: TRBV4-1; abundance: NA; j_gene: TRBJ2-5; len: 17; d_gene: TRBD2; CDR3aa: CASSQEIAGGFGETQYF; CDR3nt: TGCGCCAGCAGCCAAGAGATAGCGGGAGGTTTTGGAGAGACCCAGTACTTC
v_gene: TRBV24-1; abundance: NA; j_gene: TRBJ2-2; len: 16; d_gene: TRBD2; CDR3aa: CATSDPRTSGTGELFF; CDR3nt: TGTGCCACCAGTGATCCCCGGACTAGCGGGACCGGGGAGCTGTTTTTT
v_gene: TRBV1; abundance: NA; j_gene: TRBJ2-7; len: 20; d_gene: NA; CDR3aa: CTSSPMLMGLAGGVAYEQYF; CDR3nt: TGCACCAGCAGCCCTATGTTAATGGGACTAGCGGGAGGTGTCGCCTACGAGCAGTACTTC
v_gene: TRBV6-5; abundance: NA; j_gene: TRBJ1-2; len: 13; d_gene: NA; CDR3aa: CASRSQFRDGYTF; CDR3nt: TGTGCCAGCAGGTCCCAATTCAGGGATGGCTACACCTTC
v_gene: TRBV10-3; abundance: many; j_gene: TRBJ1-2; len: 17; d_gene: TRBD1; CDR3aa: CAISDQTGTGPNYGYTF; CDR3nt: TGTGCCATCAGTGACCAGACCGGGACAGGGCCTAACTATGGCTACACCTTC
v_gene: TRBV19; abundance: few; j_gene: TRBJ1-6; len: 16; d_gene: NA; CDR3aa: CASSATTGLKNSPLHF; CDR3nt: TGTGCCAGTAGTGCAACGACAGGTCTGAAAAATTCACCCCTCCACTTT
v_gene: TRBV3-1/TRBV3-2; abundance: few; j_gene: TRBJ1-3; len: 16; d_gene: TRBD1; CDR3aa: CASSLGTASSGNTIYF; CDR3nt: TGTGCCAGCAGCCTAGGGACAGCCAGCTCTGGAAACACCATATATTTT
v_gene: TRBV5-1; abundance: NA; j_gene: TRBJ1-1; len: 13; d_gene: NA; CDR3aa: CASSFRGNTEAFF; CDR3nt: TGCGCCAGCAGCTTTCGCGGGAACACTGAAGCTTTCTTT
v_gene: TRBV2; abundance: once; j_gene: TRBJ2-1; len: 16; d_gene: TRBD2; CDR3aa: CASGTSSPSSYNEQFF; CDR3nt: TGTGCCAGCGGGACTAGCAGCCCGAGCTCCTACAATGAGCAGTTCTTC
v_gene: TRBV30; abundance: NA; j_gene: TRBJ1-2; len: 13; d_gene: TRBD1; CDR3aa: CAWSGGRGYGYTF; CDR3nt: TGTGCCTGGAGTGGCGGCAGGGGGTATGGCTACACCTTC
v_gene: TRBV27; abundance: few; j_gene: TRBJ1-1; len: 14; d_gene: NA; CDR3aa: CASRGGGLSTEAFF; CDR3nt: TGTGCCAGCAGAGGGGGGGGGTTGAGCACTGAAGCTTTCTTT
v_gene: TRBV7-6; abundance: NA; j_gene: TRBJ1-1; len: 16; d_gene: TRBD1; CDR3aa: CASSLQAGGRHTEAFF; CDR3nt: TGTGCCAGCAGCTTACAAGCAGGGGGAAGACACACTGAAGCTTTCTTT
v_gene: TRBV9; abundance: once; j_gene: TRBJ1-1; len: 15; d_gene: TRBD1; CDR3aa: CASSVGGQGYTEAFF; CDR3nt: TGTGCCAGCAGCGTAGGCGGACAGGGGTACACTGAAGCTTTCTTT
v_gene: TRBV19; abundance: few; j_gene: TRBJ1-2; len: 13; d_gene: NA; CDR3aa: CASSISLREGYTF; CDR3nt: TGTGCCAGTAGTATATCCCTCAGGGAAGGCTACACCTTC
v_gene: TRBV6-1; abundance: NA; j_gene: TRBJ2-3; len: 18; d_gene: TRBD2; CDR3aa: CASSGRWAGGRGADTQYF; CDR3nt: TGTGCCAGCAGTGGACGGTGGGCGGGAGGTCGGGGCGCAGATACGCAGTATTTT
v_gene: TRBV6-1; abundance: few; j_gene: TRBJ1-5; len: 14; d_gene: TRBD1; CDR3aa: CASSEGTGRQPQHF; CDR3nt: TGTGCCAGCAGTGAAGGGACAGGACGTCAGCCCCAGCATTTT
v_gene: TRBV7-2; abundance: few; j_gene: TRBJ2-7; len: 14; d_gene: NA; CDR3aa: CASSSSSAPSEQYF; CDR3nt: TGTGCCAGCAGCAGCTCTAGTGCCCCCTCCGAGCAGTACTTC
v_gene: TRBV5-5; abundance: NA; j_gene: TRBJ2-7; len: 15; d_gene: NA; CDR3aa: CASSPGQDYFYEQYF; CDR3nt: TGTGCCAGCAGCCCCGGACAGGACTATTTCTACGAGCAGTACTTC
v_gene: TRBV6-5; abundance: NA; j_gene: TRBJ1-2; len: 15; d_gene: TRBD1; CDR3aa: CASGNRGIKKYGYTF; CDR3nt: TGTGCCAGCGGAAACAGGGGGATTAAGAAATATGGCTACACCTTC
v_gene: TRBV6-2/TRBV6-3; abundance: large; j_gene: TRBJ2-1; len: 15; d_gene: NA; CDR3aa: CASSLMRTSFNEQFF; CDR3nt: TGTGCCAGCAGCTTAATGCGGACTTCCTTCAATGAGCAGTTCTTC
v_gene: TRBV7-2; abundance: NA; j_gene: TRBJ2-7; len: 14; d_gene: TRBD2; CDR3aa: CASSLREGQDEQYF; CDR3nt: TGTGCCAGCAGCTTACGGGAGGGCCAAGACGAGCAGTACTTC
v_gene: TRBV15; abundance: NA; j_gene: TRBJ1-1; len: 15; d_gene: NA; CDR3aa: CATSRLWLHNTEAFF; CDR3nt: TGTGCCACCAGCAGACTCTGGCTGCACAACACTGAAGCTTTCTTT
v_gene: TRBV3-1/TRBV3-2; abundance: once; j_gene: TRBJ2-5; len: 13; d_gene: TRBD1; CDR3aa: CASSQVRGETQYF; CDR3nt: TGTGCCAGCAGCCAAGTCAGGGGGGAGACCCAGTACTTC
v_gene: TRBV5-1; abundance: NA; j_gene: TRBJ1-2; len: 13; d_gene: NA; CDR3aa: CASSPTGTGGYTF; CDR3nt: TGCGCCAGCAGCCCTACAGGGACGGGCGGCTACACCTTC
v_gene: TRBV7-6; abundance: NA; j_gene: TRBJ1-1; len: 14; d_gene: NA; CDR3aa: CASSLLGGNTEAFF; CDR3nt: TGTGCCAGCAGCTTATTAGGGGGGAACACTGAAGCTTTCTTT
v_gene: TRBV19; abundance: NA; j_gene: TRBJ2-1; len: 15; d_gene: TRBD2; CDR3aa: CASSIGTSGSNEQFF; CDR3nt: TGTGCCAGTAGTATCGGGACTAGCGGGTCCAATGAGCAGTTCTTC
v_gene: TRBV11-2; abundance: NA; j_gene: TRBJ2-7; len: 19; d_gene: TRBD2; CDR3aa: CASSLDGPFLAGGRDEQYF; CDR3nt: TGTGCCAGCAGCTTAGATGGCCCATTCTTAGCGGGAGGGCGGGACGAGCAGTACTTC
v_gene: TRBV18; abundance: NA; j_gene: TRBJ2-7; len: 14; d_gene: TRBD1; CDR3aa: CASSPGQGSYEQYF; CDR3nt: TGTGCCAGCTCACCGGGACAGGGGAGCTACGAGCAGTACTTC
v_gene: TRBV6-2/TRBV6-3; abundance: NA; j_gene: TRBJ2-2; len: 17; d_gene: NA; CDR3aa: CASSPSEGVWNTGELFF; CDR3nt: TGTGCCAGCAGCCCCAGCGAGGGTGTTTGGAACACCGGGGAGCTGTTTTTT
v_gene: TRBV4-3; abundance: NA; j_gene: TRBJ2-2; len: 15; d_gene: NA; CDR3aa: CASSPGHMNTGELFF; CDR3nt: TGCGCCAGCAGCCCTGGACACATGAACACCGGGGAGCTGTTTTTT